The 17 T cell receptor beta chains given below trace back to one sample, sequenced in a study of low-dose radiotherapy and immunotherapy resistance in tumors. Noted time point: after trial treatment. Treatment noted: LDRT plus nivolumab, ipilimumab, low-dose cyclophosphamide and aspirin (RACIN trial). TRAV- and TRBV-specific primers were used for first-strand cDNA, which covered alpha and beta chains. For amplifying TCRs, the PCR ran for about 22 cycles with Phusion, which was used together with a constant-region primer and the adapter on the V primers. TCRdb re-called the reads with MiXCR, one entry per CDR3 protein. This table holds about 91,000 distinct CDR3 sequences, 20% to 25% found once. The sequencing used PBMCs, collected after low-dose radiotherapy plus immunotherapy. All receptors come from a female donor with ovarian cancer.

On this clonotype: A far larger clone is one base from this, pointing to a likely read error. The V call is TRBV13, the J call TRBJ2-7; 9 positions agree with TRBD1. CDR1 PRHDT and CDR2 FYEKMQ come from the germline V gene (reference sequence). The CDR3 totals 13 residues. Trimming cost V 10 bases and J 7 bases; bases outside gene matches: 11. The CDR3 spells CATTGTGPGEQYF. The CDR3 DNA follows: TGTGCCACGACCGGGACAGGGCCGGGGGAGCAGTACTTC. The full variable domain, rest sourced from reference TRBV13 and TRBJ2-7, is AAGVIQSPRHLIKEKRETATLKCYPIPRHDTVYWYQQGPGQDPQFLISFYEKMQSDKGSIPDRFSAQQFSDYHSELNMSSLELGDSALYFCATTGTGPGEQYFGPGTRLTVT.

This clonotype was found many times. The V gene is TRBV7-2, the J gene TRBJ2-7; maybe TRBD2 (6 bases). This CDR3 region has 18 residues. Trimming pared 0 bases from V and 2 bases from J, leaving 20 bases between. Germline CDR1 is SGHTA and CDR2 is FQGNSA. The CDR3: CASSLARDSRTPAYEQYF. In DNA form, the CDR3 reads TGTGCCAGCAGCTTAGCGCGGGATAGTAGGACGCCTGCCTACGAGCAGTACTTC.

The genes are TRBV27 and TRBJ2-7, with D perhaps matching TRBD1 (5 bases). CDR1 and CDR2 from the germline V gene are MNHEY and SMNVEV (reference sequence). The V and J ends lost 8 bases and 4 bases respectively, with 9 bases between them. The CDR3 sequence is 11 residues long. The CDR3 DNA sequence: TGTGCCAGCGGCGACAGTTACGAGCAGTACTTC. This codes for CASGDSYEQYF.

This clonotype was detected ten times or more. The chain carries TRBV15 and TRBJ2-3; D is possibly TRBD2 (6 bases). The germline gives CDR1 LNHNV, CDR2 YYDKDF (reference sequence). CDR3 length: 17 amino acids. V was pared by 2 bases and J by 0 bases, with 15 bases between. The CDR3 loop reads CATSRTLLALSTDTQYF. DNA of the CDR3: TGTGCCACCAGCAGAACCCTCCTAGCGTTGAGCACAGATACGCAGTATTTT.

This clonotype was seen ten or more times. The chain uses TRBV6-2 or TRBV6-3 and TRBJ2-1; D gene uncertain. Per germline, CDR1 MNHEY and CDR2 SVGEGT. Trimming took off 10 bases at V and 9 bases at J, with 13 bases between the two ends. The CDR3 consists of 11 residues. DNA of the CDR3: TGTGCCACCTCTCGTCATAGTGAGCAGTTCTTC. It specifies CATSRHSEQFF.

This clonotype was recorded at least ten times. The chain has TRBV7-9 and TRBJ1-5, with D maybe TRBD1 (5 bases). The CDR3 covers 13 residues. V lost 3 bases and J lost 6, with 9 bases in between. CDR1 and CDR2 from the germline V gene are SEHNR and FQNEAQ (reference sequence). The CDR3 reads CASSFGGSQPQHF. The DNA for the CDR3 is TGTGCCAGCAGCTTCGGGGGATCTCAGCCCCAGCATTTT.

At least ten counts were recorded for this clonotype. This sequence joins TRBV4-2 and TRBJ2-7; D gene uncertain. Trimming stripped 3 bases from V and 12 bases from J, with 9 bases between. The germline V gene has CDR1 LGHNA and CDR2 YNFKEQ. CDR3 length: 10 amino acids. CDR3 in DNA: TGTGCCAGCAGCCAGGAGAAGCGGTACTTC. Translation gives CASSQEKRYF.

This clonotype was recorded many times. This rearrangement joins TRBV7-8 to TRBJ1-1, with D unresolved. Per germline, CDR1 SGHVS and CDR2 FQNEAQ. The V end lost 1 base, the J end lost 0 bases, and 9 bases lay between the germline ends. CDR3 size: 15 residues. CDR3 in amino acids: CASSLGLPLNTEAFF. The CDR3 DNA follows: TGTGCCAGCAGCTTAGGATTACCCTTGAACACTGAAGCTTTCTTT. The full variable domain, completed using reference TRBV7-8 and TRBJ1-1, is GAGVSQSPRYKVAKRGQDVALRCDPISGHVSLFWYQQALGQGPEFLTYFQNEAQLDKSGLPSDRFFAERPEGSVSTLKIQRTQQEDSAVYLCASSLGLPLNTEAFFGQGTRLTVV.

This clonotype was counted at least ten times. Here the CDR3 reads CASSLRSDSPLHF. The CDR3 nucleotides read TGTGCCAGCAGCCTAAGATCTGATTCACCCCTCCACTTT. This chain connects TRBV7-2 to TRBJ1-6; no firm D call. V gave up 5 bases and J gave up 8 bases, with 10 bases separating them. The CDR3 has 13 residues. The germline V gene has CDR1 SGHTA and CDR2 FQGNSA.

This clonotype was counted many times. The chain has TRBV11-3 and TRBJ2-7; D is unclear. V shed 3 bases and J shed 1 base, with 7 bases lying between them. Per the germline V gene, CDR1 is SGHNT and CDR2 is YENEEA. The CDR3 extends over 13 amino acids. As DNA, the CDR3 is TGTGCCAGCAGCTTCCCGCCGTCCTACGAGCAGTACTTC. Translating gives CASSFPPSYEQYF.

This clonotype was seen at least ten times. The chain carries TRBV19 and TRBJ1-2, with D possibly matching TRBD1 (6 bases). Germline CDR1 is LNHDA and CDR2 is SQIVND (reference sequence). This CDR3 region has 13 residues. V gave up 3 bases and J gave up 6 bases, with 11 bases separating them. DNA for the CDR3: TGTGCCAGTAGTATCGGGGGACATCATGGCTACACCTTC. As protein: CASSIGGHHGYTF. Looking up the rest from reference TRBV19 and TRBJ1-2 gives the full variable domain: DGGITQSPKYLFRKEGQNVTLSCEQNLNHDAMYWYRQDPGQGLRLIYYSQIVNDFQKGDIAEGYSVSREKKESFPLTVTSAQKNPTAFYLCASSIGGHHGYTFGSGTRLTVV.

This clonotype appeared a few times. The chain links TRBV14 to TRBJ2-7; D is uncertain. The CDR3 length is 14 residues. Germline V gene data show CDR1 as SGHDN and CDR2 as FVKESK. V was trimmed by 1 base and J by 2 bases, leaving 9 bases between them. The CDR3 loop is CASSQVKGPYEQYF. The CDR3 coding sequence is TGTGCCAGCAGCCAAGTAAAAGGGCCCTACGAGCAGTACTTC.

V and J are TRBV5-1 and TRBJ2-5, with 10 bases that match TRBD2. J was trimmed by 5 bases and V by 3 bases; bases with no gene match: 10. CDR3 length equals 16 residues. In germline, CDR1 is SGHRS, CDR2 YFSETQ. The CDR3 sequence: CASSSGLAVPAETQYF. The CDR3 nucleotides are TGCGCCAGCAGCTCCGGACTAGCGGTCCCAGCGGAGACCCAGTACTTC. Based on the CDR3 plus reference TRBV5-1 and TRBJ2-5, the full variable domain is KAGVTQTPRYLIKTRGQQVTLSCSPISGHRSVSWYQQTPGQGLQFLFEYFSETQRNKGNFPGRFSGRQFSNSRSEMNVSTLELGDSALYLCASSSGLAVPAETQYFGPGTRLLVL.

Many counts were recorded for this clonotype. The rearrangement links TRBV30 to TRBJ2-1; 10 nucleotides agree with TRBD2. The CDR3 length is 16 residues. The V gene's germline CDR1 is GTSNPN and CDR2 SVGIG (reference sequence). V gave up 0 bases and J gave up 5 bases; unmatched junction bases: 7. The CDR3 reads CAWSVLLTSGHNEQFF. CDR3 DNA: TGTGCCTGGAGTGTACTGTTGACTAGCGGGCACAATGAGCAGTTCTTC.

This clonotype was counted at least ten times. The chain has TRBV19 and TRBJ2-2; possible D gene TRBD2, 5 bases. The CDR3 totals 14 residues. V was cut by 8 bases and J by 0 bases, with 10 bases left in between. CDR1 LNHDA and CDR2 SQIVND come from the germline V gene (reference sequence). The CDR3 nucleotides read TGTGCCAGTGCCACTAGGACGAACACCGGGGAGCTGTTTTTT. As protein: CASATRTNTGELFF.

Ten or more counts support this clonotype. V and J are TRBV5-4 and TRBJ1-1; 8 positions match TRBD1. This CDR3 has 16 residues. After removal of 4 bases from V and 8 bases from J, the junction contained 16 bases not matched to a gene. CDR1 and CDR2 (germline): SGHNT, YYREEE (reference sequence). The chain's CDR3 is CASSPGGVAGGSEAFF. CDR3 DNA: TGTGCCAGCAGCCCGGGGGGGGTGGCAGGGGGCAGCGAAGCTTTCTTT.

This clonotype appeared many times. The chain uses TRBV20-1 and TRBJ2-1; 9 bases align to TRBD2. V lost 5 bases and J lost 7; bases outside the gene matches: 12. Looked up from germline, CDR1 is DFQATT and CDR2 is SNEGSKA (reference sequence). This CDR3 is built from 15 residues. Written as DNA, the CDR3 is TGCAGTGCTCCTGGGCGGGGGGGCCTGAAGAATGAGCAGTTCTTC. This sequence encodes CSAPGRGGLKNEQFF.